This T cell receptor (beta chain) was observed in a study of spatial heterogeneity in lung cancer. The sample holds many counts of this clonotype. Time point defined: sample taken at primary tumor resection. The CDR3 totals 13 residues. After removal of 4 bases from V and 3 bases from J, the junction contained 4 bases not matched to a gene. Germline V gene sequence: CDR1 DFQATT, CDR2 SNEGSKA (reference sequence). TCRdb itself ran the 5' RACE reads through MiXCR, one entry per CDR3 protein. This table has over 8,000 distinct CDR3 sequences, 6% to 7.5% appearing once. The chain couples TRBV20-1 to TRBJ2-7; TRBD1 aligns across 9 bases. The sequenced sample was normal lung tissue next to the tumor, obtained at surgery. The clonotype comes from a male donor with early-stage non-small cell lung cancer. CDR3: CSATRTGDYEQYF. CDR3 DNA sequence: TGCAGTGCTACCAGGACAGGGGACTACGAGCAGTACTTC.